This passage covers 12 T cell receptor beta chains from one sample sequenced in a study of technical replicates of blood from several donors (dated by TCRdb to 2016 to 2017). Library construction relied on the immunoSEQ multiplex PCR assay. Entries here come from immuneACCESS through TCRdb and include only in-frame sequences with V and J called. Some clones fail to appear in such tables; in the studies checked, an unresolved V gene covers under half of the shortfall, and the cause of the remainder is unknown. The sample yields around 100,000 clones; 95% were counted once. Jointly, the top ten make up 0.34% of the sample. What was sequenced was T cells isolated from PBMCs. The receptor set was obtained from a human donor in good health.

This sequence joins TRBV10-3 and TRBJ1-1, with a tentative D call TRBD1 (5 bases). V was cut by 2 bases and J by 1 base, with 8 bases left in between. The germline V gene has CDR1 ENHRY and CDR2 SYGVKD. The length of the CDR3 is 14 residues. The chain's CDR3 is CAISEGQGNTEAFF. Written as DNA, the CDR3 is TGTGCCATCAGTGAGGGGCAGGGGAACACTGAAGCTTTCTTT.

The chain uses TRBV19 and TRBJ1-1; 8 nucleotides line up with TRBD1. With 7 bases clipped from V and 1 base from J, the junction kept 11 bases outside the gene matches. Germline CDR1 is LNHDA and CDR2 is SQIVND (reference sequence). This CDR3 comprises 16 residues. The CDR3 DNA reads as TGTGCCAGTAATTCGGCAGGGGGCGCGTGGAACACTGAAGCTTTCTTT. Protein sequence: CASNSAGGAWNTEAFF.

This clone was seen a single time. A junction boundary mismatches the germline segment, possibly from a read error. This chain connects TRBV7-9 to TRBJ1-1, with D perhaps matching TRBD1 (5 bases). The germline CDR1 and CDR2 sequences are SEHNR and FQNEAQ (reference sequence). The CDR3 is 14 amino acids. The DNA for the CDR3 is TGTGCCAGCAGCCTAGCCGCGGGGGGGAATGAAGCTTTCTTT. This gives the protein CASSLAAGGNEAFF.

The DNA of the CDR3 is TGTGCCAGCAGCTTAGAAGGGTGGGGCGATACGCAGTATTTT. Amino acid sequence: CASSLEGWGDTQYF. The chain couples TRBV7-9 to TRBJ2-3; maybe TRBD1 (5 bases). This CDR3 has 14 amino acids. The germline V and J ends were trimmed by 1 base and 6 bases, with 11 bases remaining between them. CDR1 and CDR2 from the germline V gene are SEHNR and FQNEAQ (reference sequence).

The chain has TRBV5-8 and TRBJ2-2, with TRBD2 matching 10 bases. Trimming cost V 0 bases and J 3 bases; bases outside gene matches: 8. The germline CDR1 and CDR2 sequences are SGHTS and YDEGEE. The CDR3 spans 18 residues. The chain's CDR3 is CASSLVSSGRYDTGELFF. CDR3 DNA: TGTGCCAGCAGCTTGGTGTCTAGCGGGAGATACGACACCGGGGAGCTGTTTTTT.

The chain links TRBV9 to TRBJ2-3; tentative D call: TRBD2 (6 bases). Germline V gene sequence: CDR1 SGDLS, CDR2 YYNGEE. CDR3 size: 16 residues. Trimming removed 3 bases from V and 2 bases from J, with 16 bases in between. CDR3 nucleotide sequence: TGTGCCAGCAGCGGCCTTGGTGGAGGGTCCACAGATACGCAGTATTTT. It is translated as CASSGLGGGSTDTQYF. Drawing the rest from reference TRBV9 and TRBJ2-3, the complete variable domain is DSGVTQTPKHLITATGQRVTLRCSPRSGDLSVYWYQQSLDQGLQFLIQYYNGEERAKGNILERFSAQQFPDLHSELNLSSLELGDSALYFCASSGLGGGSTDTQYFGPGTRLTVL.

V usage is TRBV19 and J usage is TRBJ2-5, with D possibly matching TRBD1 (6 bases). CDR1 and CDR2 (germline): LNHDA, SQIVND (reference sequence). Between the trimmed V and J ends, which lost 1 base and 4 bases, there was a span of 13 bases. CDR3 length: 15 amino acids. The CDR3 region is CASSIGFTRGETQYF. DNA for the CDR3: TGTGCCAGTAGTATAGGGTTCACCAGGGGAGAGACCCAGTACTTC. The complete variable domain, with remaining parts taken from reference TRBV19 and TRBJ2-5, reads DGGITQSPKYLFRKEGQNVTLSCEQNLNHDAMYWYRQDPGQGLRLIYYSQIVNDFQKGDIAEGYSVSREKKESFPLTVTSAQKNPTAFYLCASSIGFTRGETQYFGPGTRLLVL.

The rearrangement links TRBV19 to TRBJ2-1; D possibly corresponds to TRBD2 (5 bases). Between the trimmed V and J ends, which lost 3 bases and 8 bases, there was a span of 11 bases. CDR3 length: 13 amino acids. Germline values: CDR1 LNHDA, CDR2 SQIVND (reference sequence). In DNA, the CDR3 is TGTGCCAGTAGTATCCGGCGGGTGGATGAGCAGTTCTTC. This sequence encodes CASSIRRVDEQFF.

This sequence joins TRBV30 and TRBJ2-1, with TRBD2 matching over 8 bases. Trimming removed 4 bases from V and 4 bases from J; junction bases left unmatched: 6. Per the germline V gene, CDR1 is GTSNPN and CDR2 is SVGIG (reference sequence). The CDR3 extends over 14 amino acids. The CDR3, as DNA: TGTGCCTGGAAACGGACTAGCCTGTACAATGAGCAGTTCTTC. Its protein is CAWKRTSLYNEQFF.

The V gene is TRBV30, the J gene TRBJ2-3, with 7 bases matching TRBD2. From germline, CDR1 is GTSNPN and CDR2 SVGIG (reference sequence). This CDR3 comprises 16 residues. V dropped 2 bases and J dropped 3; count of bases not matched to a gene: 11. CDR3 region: CAWSRGTISATDTQYF. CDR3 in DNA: TGTGCCTGGAGTCGCGGGACTATTTCTGCGACAGATACGCAGTATTTT.

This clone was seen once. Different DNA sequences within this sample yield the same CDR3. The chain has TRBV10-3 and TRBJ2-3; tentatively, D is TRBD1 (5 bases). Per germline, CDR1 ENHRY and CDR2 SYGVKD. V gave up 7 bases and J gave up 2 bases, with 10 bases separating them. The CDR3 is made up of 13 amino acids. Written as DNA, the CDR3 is TGTGCCATCACCTCAGGGTCCACAGATACGCAGTATTTT. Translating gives CAITSGSTDTQYF.

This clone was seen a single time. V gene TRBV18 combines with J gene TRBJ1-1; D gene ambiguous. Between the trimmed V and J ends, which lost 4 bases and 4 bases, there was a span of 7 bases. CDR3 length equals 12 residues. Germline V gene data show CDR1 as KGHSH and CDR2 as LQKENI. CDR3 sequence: CASSLSFTEAFF. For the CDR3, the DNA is TGTGCCAGCTCACTGTCCTTCACTGAAGCTTTCTTT.